The 23 T cell receptor beta chains below come from one sample, sequenced in a study of neurological immune-mediated disorders. TCRdb redid the calling of the 5' RACE reads with MiXCR, one entry per CDR3 protein. The repertoire holds roughly 80,000 distinct CDR3 sequences, with around 10% as singletons. Sequenced sample: PBMCs. These receptors came from a man aged 40-50 years in good health.

This clonotype appeared many times. The genes are TRBV9 and TRBJ2-1, with 12 nucleotides matching TRBD2. This CDR3 has 18 residues. Looked up from germline, CDR1 is SGDLS and CDR2 is YYNGEE. With 4 bases clipped from V and 0 bases from J, the junction kept 8 bases outside the gene matches. The CDR3 here is CASSFLAGGPSSYNEQFF. The DNA for the CDR3 is TGTGCCAGCAGCTTCCTAGCGGGAGGGCCGAGCTCCTACAATGAGCAGTTCTTC.

In this sample, this clonotype turned up many times. This rearrangement joins TRBV5-1 to TRBJ2-2, with TRBD1 matching over 10 bases. J gave up 3 bases and V 3 bases, and 11 bases lay outside the gene matches. Germline values: CDR1 SGHRS, CDR2 YFSETQ. This CDR3 is built from 18 residues. The CDR3 loop reads CASSYSGQGLMDTGELFF. DNA for the CDR3: TGCGCCAGCAGCTACTCGGGACAGGGGTTAATGGACACCGGGGAGCTGTTTTTT.

This clonotype came up many times. The J gene is TRBJ2-1, the V gene TRBV12-3 or TRBV12-4; 9 bases fit TRBD2. The CDR3 length is 14 residues. V lost 3 bases and J lost 7; bases outside the gene matches: 4. This CDR3 reads CASSFGGGANEQFF. As DNA, the CDR3 is TGTGCCAGCAGTTTTGGCGGGGGGGCAAATGAGCAGTTCTTC.

V is TRBV29-1 and J is TRBJ2-5; possibly TRBD1 for D (6 bases). CDR1 SQVTM and CDR2 ANQGSEA come from the germline V gene. The CDR3 has 13 amino acids. The germline V and J ends were trimmed by 8 bases and 3 bases, with 16 bases remaining between them. CDR3 residues: CSPQAAGEETQYF. CDR3 in DNA: TGCAGCCCCCAGGCGGCAGGGGAAGAGACCCAGTACTTC.

V gene TRBV9 combines with J gene TRBJ1-1, with TRBD1 matching 11 bases. The CDR3 covers 14 residues. J lost 8 bases, V lost 5 bases, and 8 bases had no gene match. Germline CDR1 is SGDLS and CDR2 is YYNGEE. The CDR3 protein is CASRIWTGGEEAFF. CDR3 bases: TGTGCCAGCAGAATTTGGACAGGGGGCGAAGAAGCTTTCTTT. The full variable domain, in which reference TRBV9 and TRBJ1-1 provide the parts outside the CDR3, is DSGVTQTPKHLITATGQRVTLRCSPRSGDLSVYWYQQSLDQGLQFLIQYYNGEERAKGNILERFSAQQFPDLHSELNLSSLELGDSALYFCASRIWTGGEEAFFGQGTRLTVV.

This clonotype has at least ten counts. V gene TRBV29-1 combines with J gene TRBJ2-7, with D perhaps matching TRBD2 (8 bases). This CDR3 is built from 16 residues. Germline V gene data show CDR1 as SQVTM and CDR2 as ANQGSEA. Trimming left V 6 bases short and J 5 bases short, with 26 bases between. This CDR3 reads CSVGQGVSGRIDEQYF. The CDR3, as DNA: TGCAGCGTCGGCCAGGGGGTCAGCGGGAGAATCGACGAGCAGTACTTC.

This clonotype was counted many times. The rearrangement links TRBV27 to TRBJ2-3; D may be TRBD1 or TRBD2 (5 bases each). Germline V gives CDR1 MNHEY, CDR2 SMNVEV (reference sequence). V was shortened by 2 bases and J by 0 bases, with 12 bases between the two germline ends. The CDR3 is 16 residues long. The DNA for the CDR3 is TGTGCCAGCAGTTTAAATAGGGGACCTAGCACAGATACGCAGTATTTT. Amino acids: CASSLNRGPSTDTQYF.

This clonotype was found many times. The chain links TRBV5-1 to TRBJ2-7, with D tentatively TRBD1 (7 bases). The CDR3 is made up of 15 amino acids. The V end lost 0 bases, the J end lost 1 base, and 11 bases lay between the germline ends. CDR1 SGHRS and CDR2 YFSETQ come from the germline V gene. CDR3 DNA sequence: TGCGCCAGCAGCTTGGTTTCAGGGGGGTCCTACGAGCAGTACTTC. Its translation is CASSLVSGGSYEQYF.

This clonotype was seen repeatedly, ten times or more. V usage is TRBV7-2 and J usage is TRBJ2-2, with D unresolved. CDR3 length equals 13 residues. From germline, CDR1 is SGHTA and CDR2 FQGNSA. Between the trimmed V and J ends, which lost 5 bases and 4 bases, there was a span of 8 bases. The CDR3 reads CASSHRVTGELFF. DNA for the CDR3: TGTGCCAGCAGCCATCGGGTCACCGGGGAGCTGTTTTTT.

This clonotype was seen at least ten times. The chain uses TRBV12-3 or TRBV12-4 and TRBJ2-7; D perhaps matches TRBD1 (7 bases). This CDR3 has 14 residues. V dropped 2 bases and J dropped 1 base, with 9 bases sitting between them. CDR3 coding DNA: TGTGCCAGCAGTTTACAGGGGGGTTCCTACGAGCAGTACTTC. Translation: CASSLQGGSYEQYF.

This clonotype was observed many times. The rearrangement links TRBV2 to TRBJ1-3; D uncertain. Germline CDR1 SNHLY, CDR2 FYNNEI. V lost 8 bases and J 5 bases, leaving 16 bases between the germline ends. The CDR3 length is 14 residues. CDR3 sequence: CASFPDGPRNTIYF. Written as DNA, the CDR3 is TGTGCCAGCTTCCCGGACGGTCCGAGAAACACCATATATTTT.

This clonotype was detected ten times or more. This chain links TRBV15 with TRBJ2-2, with 8 bases fitting TRBD2. Germline V gives CDR1 LNHNV, CDR2 YYDKDF (reference sequence). The ends lost 2 bases at V and 7 bases at J; junction bases unmatched: 15. The CDR3 is 18 residues long. The CDR3 DNA follows: TGTGCCACCAGCAGACCATTTAACTCAGCGGGAGCCAACGGGGAGCTGTTTTTT. This sequence encodes CATSRPFNSAGANGELFF.

J is TRBJ1-4 and V is TRBV11-2; D is perhaps TRBD1 (6 bases). V dropped 0 bases and J dropped 7 bases, with 15 bases sitting between them. Germline V gene lookup returns CDR1 SGHAT and CDR2 FQNNGV. This CDR3 has 16 amino acids. CDR3 sequence reads: CASSLEPGARVEKLFF. CDR3 bases: TGTGCCAGCAGCTTAGAACCGGGGGCGCGGGTTGAAAAACTGTTTTTT.

This clonotype was seen repeatedly, ten times or more. The chain uses TRBV12-3 or TRBV12-4 and TRBJ2-3, with 12 bases aligning to TRBD2. The V gene end was trimmed by 3 bases and the J gene end by 4 bases; junction bases not matched to a gene: 14. This CDR3 has 19 residues. CDR3 in amino acids: CASSLTAPGLAGTADTQYF. In nucleotides, the CDR3 is TGTGCCAGCAGTTTGACAGCCCCGGGACTAGCGGGCACGGCAGATACGCAGTATTTT.

Many counts were recorded for this clonotype. The V gene is TRBV4-2, the J gene TRBJ1-2, with D hard to call. The CDR3 totals 14 residues. V gave up 2 bases and J gave up 6 bases, with 13 bases separating them. Germline lookup yields CDR1 LGHNA and CDR2 YNFKEQ. The CDR3 region is CASSQLRAVDGYTF. CDR3 sequence (DNA): TGTGCCAGCAGCCAATTACGTGCGGTAGATGGCTACACCTTC.

Points on this clonotype: This may be a read error: a much more frequent sequence differs by one nucleotide. The rearrangement uses TRBV4-1 and TRBJ2-3; a possible D gene is TRBD2 (5 bases). Between the trimmed V and J ends, which lost 4 bases and 2 bases, there was a span of 13 bases. The CDR3 consists of 15 residues. The germline CDR1 and CDR2 sequences are MGHRA and YSYEKL. In DNA form, the CDR3 reads TGCGCCAGCAGCCTGAGGGCCTCCATCACAGATACGCAGTATTTT. This translates into CASSLRASITDTQYF.

This clonotype was picked up a small number of times. The chain joins TRBV20-1 to TRBJ2-1; 11 bases fit TRBD2. Germline V gene sequence: CDR1 DFQATT, CDR2 SNEGSKA (reference sequence). The CDR3 runs to 14 residues. The ends lost 6 bases at V and 5 bases at J; junction bases unmatched: 6. The CDR3 reads CSAPTSGGDNEQFF. The CDR3 coding sequence is TGCAGTGCCCCTACTAGCGGGGGTGACAATGAGCAGTTCTTC.

This clonotype has a count of ten or more. V gene TRBV9 combines with J gene TRBJ2-6; 13 nucleotides line up with TRBD2. The CDR3 spans 18 residues. V was clipped by 3 bases and J by 2 bases; unmatched bases: 5. Germline V gene data show CDR1 as SGDLS and CDR2 as YYNGEE. CDR3 region: CASSARLAGGAGANVLTF. The CDR3 DNA sequence: TGTGCCAGCAGCGCCCGACTAGCGGGGGGCGCTGGGGCCAACGTCCTGACTTTC.

This sequence joins TRBV10-3 and TRBJ1-1, with 8 bases lining up with TRBD1. Per germline, CDR1 ENHRY and CDR2 SYGVKD. The junction had 6 bases not matched to a gene; V was cut back by 8 bases and J by 4 bases. This CDR3 contains 13 residues. The CDR3 region has the DNA TGTGCCATCGCACAGGGGGTTGGCACTGAAGCTTTCTTT. Amino acids: CAIAQGVGTEAFF.

This clonotype has ten or more counts. The CDR3 sequence is CSARDMASGGVRTDTQYF. The CDR3, as DNA: TGCAGTGCTAGAGATATGGCTAGCGGGGGGGTGCGCACAGATACGCAGTATTTT. The rearrangement uses TRBV20-1 and TRBJ2-3; TRBD2 aligns across 12 bases. The CDR3 totals 18 residues. With 0 bases clipped from V and 1 base from J, the junction kept 8 bases outside the gene matches. Germline V CDR1 and CDR2: DFQATT, SNEGSKA (reference sequence).

This clonotype came up many times. This chain links TRBV20-1 with TRBJ1-2, with 9 bases lining up with TRBD1. Germline lookup yields CDR1 DFQATT and CDR2 SNEGSKA (reference sequence). The CDR3 runs 13 residues. The CDR3 sequence is CSAPTGGDYGYTF. The CDR3 DNA reads as TGCAGCGCCCCGACAGGGGGGGACTATGGCTACACCTTC.

This clonotype was recorded at least ten times. The gene calls are TRBV10-3 and TRBJ2-6, with 9 bases matching TRBD1. The ends lost 4 bases at V and 2 bases at J; junction bases unmatched: 15. CDR1 is ENHRY and CDR2 is SYGVKD in the germline V gene. The CDR3 contains 20 residues. Here the CDR3 reads CAISGGQGVSHYAGANVLTF. Written as DNA, the CDR3 is TGTGCCATCAGTGGGGGACAGGGAGTTAGTCACTACGCTGGGGCCAACGTCCTGACTTTC.

In its sample, this clonotype was seen many times. This chain links TRBV14 with TRBJ1-6; D is unclear. Germline V lookup: CDR1 SGHDN, CDR2 FVKESK. The CDR3 consists of 17 residues. V was shortened by 0 bases and J by 5 bases, with 14 bases between the two germline ends. CDR3 amino acids: CASSQDRIDPHNSPLHF. DNA of the CDR3: TGTGCCAGCAGCCAAGATAGGATAGACCCACATAATTCACCCCTCCACTTT.